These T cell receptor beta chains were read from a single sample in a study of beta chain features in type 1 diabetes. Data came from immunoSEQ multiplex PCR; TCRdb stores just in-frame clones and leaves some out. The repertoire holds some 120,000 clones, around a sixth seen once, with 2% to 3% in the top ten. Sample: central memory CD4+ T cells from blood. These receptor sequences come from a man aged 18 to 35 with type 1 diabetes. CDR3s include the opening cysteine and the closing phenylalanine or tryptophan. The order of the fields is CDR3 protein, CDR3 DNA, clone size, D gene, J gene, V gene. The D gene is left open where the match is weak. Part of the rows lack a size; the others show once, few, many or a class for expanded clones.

cdr3_aa: CASIEWRDGSPLHF
cdr3_nt: TGTGCCAGCATCGAATGGAGGGACGGCTCACCCCTCCACTTT
clone_size: few
d_call: -
j_call: TRBJ1-6
v_call: TRBV2

cdr3_aa: CAIRGATDMNTEAFF
cdr3_nt: TGTGCCATCAGGGGGGCGACAGATATGAACACTGAAGCTTTCTTT
clone_size: few
d_call: -
j_call: TRBJ1-1
v_call: TRBV10-3

cdr3_aa: CAISEPGQVPYEQFF
cdr3_nt: TGTGCCATCAGTGAACCGGGACAGGTACCGTATGAGCAGTTCTTC
clone_size: few
d_call: TRBD1
j_call: TRBJ2-1
v_call: TRBV10-3

cdr3_aa: CAWSVTLYEQYF
cdr3_nt: TGTGCCTGGAGTGTGACCCTCTACGAGCAGTACTTC
clone_size: few
d_call: -
j_call: TRBJ2-7
v_call: TRBV30

cdr3_aa: CSVDSGGTEAFF
cdr3_nt: TGCAGCGTTGACAGCGGGGGCACTGAAGCTTTCTTT
clone_size: few
d_call: -
j_call: TRBJ1-1
v_call: TRBV29-1

cdr3_aa: CASSLRGDEKLFF
cdr3_nt: TGTGCCAGCAGCCTCCGGGGGGATGAAAAACTGTTTTTT
clone_size: -
d_call: -
j_call: TRBJ1-4
v_call: TRBV7-9

cdr3_aa: CSVALTSGRTDTQYF
cdr3_nt: TGCAGCGTTGCTCTCACTAGCGGTAGAACAGATACGCAGTATTTT
clone_size: few
d_call: TRBD2
j_call: TRBJ2-3
v_call: TRBV29-1

cdr3_aa: CASRKTGIAEAFF
cdr3_nt: TGTGCCAGCAGGAAGACAGGGATCGCTGAAGCTTTCTTT
clone_size: -
d_call: TRBD1
j_call: TRBJ1-1
v_call: TRBV7-2

cdr3_aa: CASSITGSSYEQYF
cdr3_nt: TGTGCCAGCAGCATCACAGGGAGCTCCTACGAGCAGTACTTC
clone_size: -
d_call: -
j_call: TRBJ2-7
v_call: TRBV7-9

cdr3_aa: CALNRDRALANYGYTF
cdr3_nt: TGTGCCTTAAATCGGGACAGGGCGCTAGCTAACTATGGCTACACCTTC
clone_size: many
d_call: TRBD1
j_call: TRBJ1-2
v_call: TRBV30

cdr3_aa: CASSLGDGSYNEQFF
cdr3_nt: TGTGCCAGCAGCTTAGGGGACGGCTCCTACAATGAGCAGTTCTTC
clone_size: few
d_call: -
j_call: TRBJ2-1
v_call: TRBV11-2

cdr3_aa: CASSLRGAYNEQFF
cdr3_nt: TGTGCCAGCAGCTTGCGGGGGGCATACAATGAGCAGTTCTTC
clone_size: -
d_call: -
j_call: TRBJ2-1
v_call: TRBV5-6

cdr3_aa: CATSRDRDEQYF
cdr3_nt: TGTGCCACCAGCAGAGATCGGGACGAGCAGTACTTC
clone_size: many
d_call: -
j_call: TRBJ2-7
v_call: TRBV15

cdr3_aa: CATAGHLNTGELFF
cdr3_nt: TGTGCCACCGCGGGACATCTGAACACCGGGGAGCTGTTTTTT
clone_size: -
d_call: -
j_call: TRBJ2-2
v_call: TRBV6-1

cdr3_aa: CAGRGNGYTF
cdr3_nt: TGTGCCGGGAGGGGGAATGGCTACACCTTC
clone_size: few
d_call: -
j_call: TRBJ1-2
v_call: TRBV30

cdr3_aa: CAGISGQGSTDTQYF
cdr3_nt: TGTGCCGGAATATCGGGACAGGGGAGCACAGATACGCAGTATTTT
clone_size: -
d_call: TRBD1
j_call: TRBJ2-3
v_call: TRBV30

cdr3_aa: CASSFTGTDTQYF
cdr3_nt: TGTGCCAGCAGCTTCACTGGCACAGATACGCAGTATTTT
clone_size: -
d_call: -
j_call: TRBJ2-3
v_call: TRBV5-6

cdr3_aa: CASSVPSGANVLTF
cdr3_nt: TGTGCCAGCAGTGTACCCTCTGGGGCCAACGTCCTGACTTTC
clone_size: many
d_call: -
j_call: TRBJ2-6
v_call: TRBV2

cdr3_aa: CASSVLTGGIGDTIYF
cdr3_nt: TGTGCCAGCAGCGTATTGACAGGGGGGATTGGAGACACCATATATTTT
clone_size: -
d_call: TRBD1
j_call: TRBJ1-3
v_call: TRBV9

cdr3_aa: CASSLGGPGANVLTF
cdr3_nt: TGTGCCAGCAGCTTGGGGGGTCCGGGGGCCAACGTCCTGACTTTC
clone_size: -
d_call: -
j_call: TRBJ2-6
v_call: TRBV27

cdr3_aa: CASTDGSASGAYEQYF
cdr3_nt: TGCGCCAGCACCGATGGCAGTGCTAGCGGAGCTTACGAGCAGTACTTC
clone_size: few
d_call: TRBD2
j_call: TRBJ2-7
v_call: TRBV5-1

cdr3_aa: CASSPPGVSRRQYF
cdr3_nt: TGTGCCAGCAGCCCACCTGGGGTTAGCCGGAGGCAGTACTTC
clone_size: -
d_call: -
j_call: TRBJ2-7
v_call: TRBV7-9

cdr3_aa: CASSPPNDVGPLGTEAFF
cdr3_nt: TGTGCCAGCTCACCACCAAACGACGTCGGACCTTTGGGCACTGAAGCTTTCTTT
clone_size: few
d_call: -
j_call: TRBJ1-1
v_call: TRBV18

cdr3_aa: CASSLGISYEQYF
cdr3_nt: TGTGCCAGCAGCTTGGGGATCTCCTACGAGCAGTACTTC
clone_size: few
d_call: -
j_call: TRBJ2-7
v_call: TRBV11-2

cdr3_aa: CASSLYQGGAETQYF
cdr3_nt: TGTGCCAGCAGCTTATATCAAGGGGGCGCAGAGACCCAGTACTTC
clone_size: few
d_call: TRBD1
j_call: TRBJ2-5
v_call: TRBV7-3

cdr3_aa: CAWSRGTSDSEQYF
cdr3_nt: TGTGCCTGGAGTCGGGGGACTAGCGATTCCGAGCAGTACTTC
clone_size: few
d_call: TRBD2
j_call: TRBJ2-7
v_call: TRBV30